This T cell receptor beta chain appears in the sequencing data of a study of T cell responses to AZD1222 COVID-19 vaccine. Generated by immunoSEQ multiplex PCR, the TCRdb table keeps only in-frame clones and is missing some. This sample yields under 200,000 clones, of which approximately 90% are seen a single time; 4% to 5.5% belongs to the top ten. The CDR3 contains 14 residues. V was cut by 4 bases and J by 0 bases, with 11 bases left in between. Germline V gene sequence: CDR1 SGHRS, CDR2 YFSETQ. Concerning this clone: Its antigen remains unidentified.

General study points: No repertoire was sampled before or during the peak T cell response, only after it. Clonal diversity was possibly underestimated; the donors were predominantly white British and more often female. There were vaccine-associated CD4 TCRs across spike, dominant at 160-218 and 743-854.

The chain employs TRBV5-1 and TRBJ2-7, with D uncertain. The sample was peripheral blood, taken on day 0 of AZD1222 vaccination. The receptor was derived from an adult in good health. The CDR3, as DNA: TGCGCCAGCAGCCGCGAGACGAACTCCTACGAGCAGTACTTC. Its protein is CASSRETNSYEQYF.